Given below is one T cell receptor beta chain in context. Its matching antigen is unknown. This sample was taken from a study of T cell repertoires in cytomegalovirus infection. Across the whole study: The authors used CMV epitopes that were HLA-C-restricted (recently identified) and HLA-B-restricted (well studied). A matching HLA type, together with CMV infection, was signaled by public TCR beta signatures. Study-level results: Cumulative frequency (of public TCR beta family members) identified carriers of CMV plus the relevant HLA. The ex vivo response was dominated by HLA-C-restricted CMV-specific TCR beta clonotypes.

TCRdb independently ran MiXCR on the reads; one entry per CDR3 protein. The sample has approximately 990,000 distinct CDR3 sequences, 31% seen once. CDR3 length: 18 residues. Between the trimmed V and J ends, which lost 8 bases and 6 bases, there was a span of 31 bases. Germline-derived CDR1 and CDR2 are MDHEN and SYDVKM. The origin of this receptor is a human donor in good health (CMV status not recorded). Some clones in this sample may be carry-over from other donors' samples. The chain uses TRBV28 and TRBJ1-1; tentative D call: TRBD1 (5 bases). The specimen was cultured CD8+ T cells from PBMCs, collected from culture after CMV antigen stimulation. CDR3 DNA sequence: TGTGCCAGCTACCTCTACGCGGAATTCTCGAGGACGGGGGCTGAAGCTTTCTTT. This gives the protein CASYLYAEFSRTGAEAFF.